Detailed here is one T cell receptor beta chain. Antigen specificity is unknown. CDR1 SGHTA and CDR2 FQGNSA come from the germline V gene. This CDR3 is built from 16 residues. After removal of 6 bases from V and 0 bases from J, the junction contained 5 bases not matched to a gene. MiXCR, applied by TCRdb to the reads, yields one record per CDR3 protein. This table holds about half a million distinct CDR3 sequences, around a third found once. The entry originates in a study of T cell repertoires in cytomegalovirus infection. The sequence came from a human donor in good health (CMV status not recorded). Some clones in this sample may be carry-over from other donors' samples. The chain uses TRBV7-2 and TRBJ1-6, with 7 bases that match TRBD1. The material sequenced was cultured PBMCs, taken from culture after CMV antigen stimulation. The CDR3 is CASRSDRSSYNSPLHF. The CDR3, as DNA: TGTGCCAGCAGGTCGGACAGGAGCTCCTATAATTCACCCCTCCACTTT.